A selection of T cell receptor beta chains follows, all from one sample in a study of T-cell memory formation after mild COVID-19. Using its own MiXCR run on the 5' RACE reads, TCRdb lists one record per CDR3 protein. The sample contains 300,000 to 350,000 distinct CDR3 sequences, around 13% of which appear only once. What was sequenced was PBMCs or a T cell subset sorted from them (not recorded which). These receptors were collected from a young man who had mild COVID-19 (a few samples of this study predate the infection). Cell type and time point are not known. Each CDR3 is given with its conserved first and last residue. The order of the fields is D gene, V gene, clone size, J gene, CDR3 length, CDR3 DNA, CDR3 protein. D genes are given only for firm matches. Clone size is shown for a subset of rows, as once, few, many or a class of expanded clone.

NA	TRBV4-3	few	TRBJ1-2	16	TGCGCCAGCAGCCAATTCAGCTACCCGGATAGCTATGGCTACACCTTC	CASSQFSYPDSYGYTF
NA	TRBV6-2/TRBV6-3	NA	TRBJ2-1	10	TGTGCCACAAACCGGGACTGGCAGTTCTTC	CATNRDWQFF
NA	TRBV7-9	NA	TRBJ2-2	16	TGTGCCAGAAGCTTAACTGGGACGATGAACACCGGGGAGCTGTTTTTT	CARSLTGTMNTGELFF
NA	TRBV2	many	TRBJ2-1	12	TGTGCCAGCAGTTCGTCGGACGTAGGGCAGTTCTTC	CASSSSDVGQFF
TRBD2	TRBV25-1	many	TRBJ2-3	14	TGTGCCAGCAGTGATCTTAGCGGGGCAGATACGCAGTATTTT	CASSDLSGADTQYF
NA	TRBV6-2/TRBV6-3	many	TRBJ2-7	12	TGTGCCAGCGATAACGGCTCCTACGAGCAGTACTTC	CASDNGSYEQYF
TRBD2	TRBV4-2	many	TRBJ2-1	18	TGTGCCAGCAGCCCTGGGACTAGCGGGGAGGCCCTGTACAATGAGCAGTTCTTC	CASSPGTSGEALYNEQFF
TRBD1	TRBV5-4	NA	TRBJ1-2	13	TGTGCCAGCAGCGGACAGGTTAACTATGGCTACACCTTC	CASSGQVNYGYTF
TRBD1	TRBV28	NA	TRBJ2-2	15	TGTGCCAGCAGTACCCGGGACAGAAACACCGGGGAGCTGTTTTTT	CASSTRDRNTGELFF
NA	TRBV9	NA	TRBJ2-1	17	TGTGCCAGCAGCGTAGCTACCTCCGGGTTTACCTACAATGAGCAGTTCTTC	CASSVATSGFTYNEQFF
NA	TRBV7-9	NA	TRBJ2-3	15	TGTGCCAGCAGCTTAGTGATTCAGGCCATCGATACGCAGTATTTT	CASSLVIQAIDTQYF
NA	TRBV7-2	many	TRBJ2-3	13	TGTGCCAGCAGCTTAGGGAACGGGGATACGCAGTATTTT	CASSLGNGDTQYF
TRBD2	TRBV5-1	many	TRBJ2-2	15	TGCGCCAGCAACGTCGGGGGGACTGGCACCGGGGAGCTGTTTTTT	CASNVGGTGTGELFF
NA	TRBV6-5	few	TRBJ2-2	16	TGTGCCAGCAGTAACCCGGGACCCACGAACACCGGGGAGCTGTTTTTT	CASSNPGPTNTGELFF
NA	TRBV28	NA	TRBJ2-3	12	TGTGCCAGCAGTTCCCTAACTTATACGCAGTATTTT	CASSSLTYTQYF
NA	TRBV2	NA	TRBJ1-1	11	TGTGCCAGCAGTGAACAGTTTGAAGCTTTCTTT	CASSEQFEAFF
TRBD1	TRBV7-9	few	TRBJ2-7	16	TGTGCCAGCAGCTTAGTATCGGGGACAGGGATCTACGAGCAGTACTTC	CASSLVSGTGIYEQYF
TRBD1	TRBV3-1	NA	TRBJ2-2	15	TGTGCCAGCAGCTACTCGGACAGGTTCACCGGGGAGCTGTTTTTT	CASSYSDRFTGELFF
NA	TRBV10-2	few	TRBJ2-5	16	TGCGCCAGCAGTGAGTCGGGGAAGGAGGGGAGAGAGACCCAGTACTTC	CASSESGKEGRETQYF
NA	TRBV7-9	NA	TRBJ2-5	13	TGTGCCAGCAGCCCAAGCCCTAGTGAGACCCAGTACTTC	CASSPSPSETQYF
NA	TRBV7-2	few	TRBJ2-7	15	TGTGCCAGCAGCTTAGAAGCGACAAGCTCCTACGAGCAGTACTTC	CASSLEATSSYEQYF
NA	TRBV6-5	NA	TRBJ2-5	13	TGTGCCAGCACGCGGGCCAGGGGAGAGACCCAGTACTTC	CASTRARGETQYF
NA	TRBV5-5	few	TRBJ2-3	15	TGTGCCAGCAGCTGGGGGCGTTCGGACCCAGATACGCAGTATTTT	CASSWGRSDPDTQYF
TRBD2	TRBV18	NA	TRBJ2-3	13	TGTGCCAGCTCGCCTCCGACTAGCGGGACGCAGTATTTT	CASSPPTSGTQYF
NA	TRBV7-2	many	TRBJ1-2	14	TGTGCCAGCAGCCCCAGACAGCCTACTTCCGGCTACACCTTC	CASSPRQPTSGYTF
TRBD2	TRBV3-1	NA	TRBJ2-1	16	TGTGCCAGCAGCCGACTAGCGGGGGCTAGCTACAATGAGCAGTTCTTC	CASSRLAGASYNEQFF
NA	TRBV12-3/TRBV12-4	many	TRBJ1-2	13	TGTGCCAGCAGTTTAAGGCGCAGCTATGGCTACACCTTC	CASSLRRSYGYTF
NA	TRBV29-1	few	TRBJ2-5	14	TGCAGCGTCCATGGGACCCCGATAGGGGAGACCCAGTACTTC	CSVHGTPIGETQYF
NA	TRBV12-3/TRBV12-4	many	TRBJ1-2	12	TGTGCCAGCAGTCTCGGGGGGGATGGCTACACCTTC	CASSLGGDGYTF
NA	TRBV15	NA	TRBJ1-1	16	TGTGCCACCAGCAGAGGATGGATAGGGGCCAGGAGGGGAGCTTTCTTT	CATSRGWIGARRGAFF
NA	TRBV29-1	many	TRBJ2-1	12	TGCAGCGTTTCTCATTCCTACAATGAGCAGTTCTTC	CSVSHSYNEQFF
NA	TRBV7-3	NA	TRBJ2-6	15	TGTGCCAGCAGCTTTTACCCTGTAAGGGCCAACGTCCTGACTTTC	CASSFYPVRANVLTF
NA	TRBV7-2	few	TRBJ2-2	16	TGTGCCAGCAGCTTCGCCAACAGGAGGAACACCGGGGAGCTGTTTTTT	CASSFANRRNTGELFF